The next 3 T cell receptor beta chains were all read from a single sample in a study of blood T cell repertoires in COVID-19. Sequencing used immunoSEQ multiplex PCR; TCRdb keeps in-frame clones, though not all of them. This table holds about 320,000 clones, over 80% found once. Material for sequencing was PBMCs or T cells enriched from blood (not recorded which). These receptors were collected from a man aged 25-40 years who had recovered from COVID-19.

The CDR3 loop reads CASSELGGSGNTIYF. DNA for the CDR3: TGCGCCAGCAGTGAGTTGGGGGGCTCTGGAAACACCATATATTTT. The chain has TRBV10-2 and TRBJ1-3; the D gene is possibly TRBD1 (5 bases). V was shortened by 1 base and J by 0 bases, with 7 bases between the two germline ends. Germline lookup yields CDR1 WSHSY and CDR2 SAAADI. This CDR3 contains 15 residues.

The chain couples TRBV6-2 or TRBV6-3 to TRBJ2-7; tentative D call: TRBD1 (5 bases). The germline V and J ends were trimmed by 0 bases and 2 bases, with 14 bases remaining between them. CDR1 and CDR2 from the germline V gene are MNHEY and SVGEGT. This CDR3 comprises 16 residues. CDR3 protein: CASSYSPGHDTYEQYF. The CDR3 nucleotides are TGTGCCAGCAGTTACTCACCCGGACACGATACCTACGAGCAGTACTTC.

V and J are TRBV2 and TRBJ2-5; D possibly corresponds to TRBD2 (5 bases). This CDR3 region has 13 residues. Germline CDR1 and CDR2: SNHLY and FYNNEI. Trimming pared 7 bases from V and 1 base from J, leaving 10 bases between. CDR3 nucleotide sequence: TGTGCCAGCAAAAGTGAGGGCCAAGAGACCCAGTACTTC. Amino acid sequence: CASKSEGQETQYF. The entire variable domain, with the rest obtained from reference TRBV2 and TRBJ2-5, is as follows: EPEVTQTPSHQVTQMGQEVILRCVPISNHLYFYWYRQILGQKVEFLVSFYNNEISEKSEIFDDQFSVERPDGSNFTLKIRSTKLEDSAMYFCASKSEGQETQYFGPGTRLLVL.